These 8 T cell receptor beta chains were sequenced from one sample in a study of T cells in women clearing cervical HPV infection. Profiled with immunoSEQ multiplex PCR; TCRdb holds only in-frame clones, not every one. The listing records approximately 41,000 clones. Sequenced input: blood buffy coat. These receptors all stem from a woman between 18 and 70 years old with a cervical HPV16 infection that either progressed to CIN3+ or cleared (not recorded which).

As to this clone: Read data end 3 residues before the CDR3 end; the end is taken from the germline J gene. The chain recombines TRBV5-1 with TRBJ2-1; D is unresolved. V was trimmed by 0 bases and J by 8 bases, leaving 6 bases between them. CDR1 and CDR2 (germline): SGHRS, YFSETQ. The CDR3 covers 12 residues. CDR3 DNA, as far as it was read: TGCGCCAGCAGCTTGGGATGGCATGAG. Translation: CASSLGWHE. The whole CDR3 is CASSLGWHEQFF.

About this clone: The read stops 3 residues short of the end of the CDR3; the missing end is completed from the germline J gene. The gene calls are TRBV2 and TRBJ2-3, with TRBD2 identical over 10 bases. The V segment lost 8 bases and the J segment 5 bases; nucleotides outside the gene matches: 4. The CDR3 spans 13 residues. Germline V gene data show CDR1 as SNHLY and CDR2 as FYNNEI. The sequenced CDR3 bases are TGTGCCAGCGCTAGCGGGAGTATAGATACG. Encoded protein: CASASGSIDT. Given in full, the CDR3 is CASASGSIDTQYF.

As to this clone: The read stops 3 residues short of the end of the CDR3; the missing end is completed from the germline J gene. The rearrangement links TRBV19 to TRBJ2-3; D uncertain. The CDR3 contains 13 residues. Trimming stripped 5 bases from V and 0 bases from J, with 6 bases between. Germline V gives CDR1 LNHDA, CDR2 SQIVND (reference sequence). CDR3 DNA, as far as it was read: TGTGCCAGTAGTTCCTACAGCACAGATACG. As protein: CASSSYSTDT. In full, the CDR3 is CASSSYSTDTQYF.

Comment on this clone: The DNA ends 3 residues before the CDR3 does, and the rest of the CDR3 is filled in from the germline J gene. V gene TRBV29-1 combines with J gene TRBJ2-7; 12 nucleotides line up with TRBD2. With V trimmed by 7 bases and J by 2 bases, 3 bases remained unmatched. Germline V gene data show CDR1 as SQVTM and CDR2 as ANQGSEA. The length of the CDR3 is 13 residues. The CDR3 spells CSATSGGTYEQYF. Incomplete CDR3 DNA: TGCAGCGCAACTAGCGGGGGGACCTACGAG.

The part of the CDR3 DNA that was read is TGTGCCAGCAGTGAAACGGGGGGAAGATACAATGAG. Protein sequence: CASSETGGRYNE. The whole CDR3 is CASSETGGRYNEQFF. This rearrangement joins TRBV2 to TRBJ2-1; TRBD2 matches 7 bases. The read comes to an end 3 residues before the CDR3 does, leaving the germline J gene to fill in the end. This CDR3 contains 15 residues. The germline gives CDR1 SNHLY, CDR2 FYNNEI. Germline trimming cut 2 bases from V and 4 bases from J; bases unmatched to any gene: 5. Full variable domain (outside the CDR3, taken from reference TRBV2 and TRBJ2-1): EPEVTQTPSHQVTQMGQEVILRCVPISNHLYFYWYRQILGQKVEFLVSFYNNEISEKSEIFDDQFSVERPDGSNFTLKIRSTKLEDSAMYFCASSETGGRYNEQFFGPGTRLTVL.

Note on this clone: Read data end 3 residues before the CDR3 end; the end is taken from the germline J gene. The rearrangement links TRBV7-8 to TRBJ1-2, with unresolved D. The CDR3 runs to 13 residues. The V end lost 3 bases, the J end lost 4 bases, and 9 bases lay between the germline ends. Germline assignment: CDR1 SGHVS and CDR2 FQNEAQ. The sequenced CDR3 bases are TGTGCCAGCAGCTTGGATAGCCTCTATGGC. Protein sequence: CASSLDSLYG. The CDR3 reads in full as CASSLDSLYGYTF.

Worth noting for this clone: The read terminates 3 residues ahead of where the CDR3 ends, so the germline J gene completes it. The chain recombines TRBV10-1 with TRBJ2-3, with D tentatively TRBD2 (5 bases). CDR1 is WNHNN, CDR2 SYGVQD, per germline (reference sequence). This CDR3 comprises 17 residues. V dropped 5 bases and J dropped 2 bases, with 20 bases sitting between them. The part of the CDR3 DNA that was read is TGCGCCAGCAGTCCACTCCCCCCTACTAGTCCCACAGATACG. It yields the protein CASSPLPPTSPTDT. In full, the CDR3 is CASSPLPPTSPTDTQYF.

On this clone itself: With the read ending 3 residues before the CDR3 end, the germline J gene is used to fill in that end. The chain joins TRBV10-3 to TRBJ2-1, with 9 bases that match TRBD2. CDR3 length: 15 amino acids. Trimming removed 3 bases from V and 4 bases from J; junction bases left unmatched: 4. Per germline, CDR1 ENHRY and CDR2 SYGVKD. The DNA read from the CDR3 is TGTGCCATCAGTGAAATAGCGGGAGAGTACAATGAG. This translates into CAISEIAGEYNE. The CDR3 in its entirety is CAISEIAGEYNEQFF.